The following is a T cell receptor (beta chain) sequence with its context. This sample is drawn from a study of blood T cell repertoires in COVID-19. About the research overall: Both acute and convalescent COVID-19 samples were obtained from the United States, Italy and Spain. In each case, the material was cDNA or gDNA derived from T cells, B-cell-depleted T cells, or PBMCs.

Per the authors' pipeline: Amplification from reference gene primers served as the basis for estimated nucleated cell counts. The protocol was immunoSEQ multiplex PCR, while the TCRdb copy is restricted to in-frame clones and leaves out a portion. The V and J calls and clone size are taken from that table; D and trimming were inferred from the DNA. The sample includes roughly 170,000 clones, roughly 88% of them seen just once. From germline, CDR1 is SGHAT and CDR2 FQNNGV. Losses at the gene ends were 1 base for V and 9 bases for J; bases not matched to a gene: 9. The CDR3 extends over 15 amino acids.

The sample comprised peripheral blood. The TCR was taken from a man aged 60 to 69 who had recovered from COVID-19. The V call is TRBV11-2, the J call TRBJ1-1; 9 nucleotides match TRBD1. CDR3 amino acids: CASSLGTGAQGKAFF. The CDR3, as DNA: TGTGCCAGCAGCTTAGGGACAGGGGCCCAGGGGAAAGCTTTCTTT.